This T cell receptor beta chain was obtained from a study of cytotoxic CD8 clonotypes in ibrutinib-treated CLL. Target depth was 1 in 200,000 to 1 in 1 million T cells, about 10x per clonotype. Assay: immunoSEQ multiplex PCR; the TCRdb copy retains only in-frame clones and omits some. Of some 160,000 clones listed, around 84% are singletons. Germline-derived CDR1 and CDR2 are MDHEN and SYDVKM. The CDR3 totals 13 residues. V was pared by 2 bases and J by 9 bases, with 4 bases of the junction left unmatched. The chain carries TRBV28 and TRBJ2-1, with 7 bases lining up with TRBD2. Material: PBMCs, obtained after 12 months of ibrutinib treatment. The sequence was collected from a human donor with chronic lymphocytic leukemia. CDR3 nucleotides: TGTGCCAGCAGTTTAGGCGGGAGTCTTGAGCAGTTCTTC. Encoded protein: CASSLGGSLEQFF.